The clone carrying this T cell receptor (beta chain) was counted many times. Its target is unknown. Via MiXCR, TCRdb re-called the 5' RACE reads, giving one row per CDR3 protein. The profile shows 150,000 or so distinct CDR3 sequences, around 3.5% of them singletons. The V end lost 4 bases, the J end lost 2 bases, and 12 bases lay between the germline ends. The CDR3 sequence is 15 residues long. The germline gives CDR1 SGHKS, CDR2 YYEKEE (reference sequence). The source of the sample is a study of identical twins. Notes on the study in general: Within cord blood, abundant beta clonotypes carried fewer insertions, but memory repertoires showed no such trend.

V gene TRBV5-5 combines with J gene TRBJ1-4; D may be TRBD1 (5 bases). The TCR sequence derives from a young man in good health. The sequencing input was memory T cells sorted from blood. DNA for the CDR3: TGTGCCAGCAGCCGCGGGGGGGTCACTAATGAAAAACTGTTTTTT. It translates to CASSRGGVTNEKLFF.